This TCR beta chain was recovered during a study of blood T cell repertoires in COVID-19. Clones were sequenced by immunoSEQ multiplex PCR, and TCRdb holds only the in-frame ones, with some missing. The sample consists of approximately 150,000 clones, 70% to 80% of them appearing once. Trimming shortened V by 7 bases and J by 10 bases, and 14 bases separated the two germline ends. Germline CDR1 reads MGHDK; CDR2 reads SYGVNS. CDR3 length: 13 amino acids. The TCR originated in a man aged 45-65 years with acute or convalescent COVID-19. V usage is TRBV25-1 and J usage is TRBJ1-6; the D gene is possibly TRBD1 (5 bases). Specimen: peripheral blood. This chain's CDR3 is CASMGGVGSPLHF. As DNA, the CDR3 is TGTGCCAGCATGGGGGGGGTCGGCTCACCCCTCCACTTT.